This T cell receptor beta chain comes out of a study of T cells in localized non-small cell lung cancer. This CDR3 has 17 residues. The germline V gene has CDR1 KGHSH and CDR2 LQKENI. Germline trimming cut 1 base from V and 3 bases from J; bases unmatched to any gene: 3. Study-level results: In the blood, greater T cell density corresponded to longer overall survival. There were a median 57 of the top 100 tumor clones appearing in adjacent lung. Uninvolved adjacent lung had higher T cell clonality than tumor and all other tissues. Sequencing, confined to only one tumor region, leaves heterogeneity possible.

Sequencing used immunoSEQ multiplex PCR; TCRdb keeps in-frame clones, though not all of them. The sample yields 1,400 or so clones, approximately 29% seen once. For this clone: The antigen remains unidentified.

The TCR sequence derives from a male donor older than 55 with stage II squamous cell lung carcinoma. The V and J genes are TRBV18 and TRBJ2-1; TRBD2 matches at 13 bases. The starting material was lung tumor tissue, obtained before any cancer treatment. CDR3 nucleotide sequence: TGTGCCAGCTCACCACGGACTAGCGGGGGATTCTACAATGAGCAGTTCTTC. Protein sequence: CASSPRTSGGFYNEQFF.